A selection of T cell receptor beta chains follows, all from one sample in a study of molecular identifiers for immune sequencing clone quantification. One entry per CDR3 protein results from TCRdb running MiXCR on the PCR reads. The sample records tens of thousands of distinct CDR3 sequences, around 18% being singletons. The source material was naive CD8+ T cells from blood, with Jurkat cell RNA spiked in. These receptors all come from a human donor in good health. Some libraries in this study had Jurkat cell RNA spiked in. Each CDR3 is given with its conserved first and last residue. Each record gives: clone size, D gene, V gene, J gene, CDR3 DNA, CDR3 protein. The D gene is left open where the match is weak. Some rows have no size entry. The others give once, few or many, or a class for an expanded clone.

size: .
D: .
V: TRBV6-2/TRBV6-3
J: TRBJ1-6
DNA: TGTGCCAGCAGTTACTTACAGGGCAGCTCACCCCTCCGCTTT
CDR3: CASSYLQGSSPLRF

size: .
D: TRBD2
V: TRBV6-2/TRBV6-3
J: TRBJ2-1
DNA: TGTGCCAGCTTAAAGACGAGCGGGGCCTACAATGAGCGGTTCTTC
CDR3: CASLKTSGAYNERFF

size: many
D: .
V: TRBV9
J: TRBJ2-7
DNA: TGTGCCAGCAGCGTAGCAGCGGGACAGTTCTACGAGCAGTACTTC
CDR3: CASSVAAGQFYEQYF

size: many
D: TRBD1
V: TRBV5-4
J: TRBJ2-1
DNA: TGTGCCAGCAGCCATACCGGGACAGGGTTTATTGAGCAGTTCTTC
CDR3: CASSHTGTGFIEQFF

size: many
D: TRBD2
V: TRBV4-3
J: TRBJ2-7
DNA: TGCGCCAGCAGCCAAGATTCCGGGACTACCAACTACGAGCAGTACTTC
CDR3: CASSQDSGTTNYEQYF

size: many
D: TRBD1
V: TRBV12-3/TRBV12-4
J: TRBJ2-3
DNA: TGTGCCAGCAGCCTGGACAGGAGCACAGATACGCAGTATTTT
CDR3: CASSLDRSTDTQYF

size: many
D: TRBD1
V: TRBV7-8
J: TRBJ2-6
DNA: TGTGCCAGCAGCAGCCCCCGGGACAGGGGCGAGTGGTCTGGGGCCAACGTCCTGACTTTC
CDR3: CASSSPRDRGEWSGANVLTF

size: many
D: .
V: TRBV7-9
J: TRBJ2-7
DNA: TGTGCCAGCAGCGGGACGACAGGTGGGAGGCACGAGCAGTACTTC
CDR3: CASSGTTGGRHEQYF

size: few
D: .
V: TRBV5-6
J: TRBJ2-1
DNA: TGTGCCAGCAGCTTGGAGGGGATCAATGAGCAGTTCTTC
CDR3: CASSLEGINEQFF

size: .
D: .
V: TRBV5-1
J: TRBJ2-1
DNA: TGCGCCAGCAGCTTGGGTCCCCACAATGAGCAGTTCTTC
CDR3: CASSLGPHNEQFF

size: few
D: .
V: TRBV12-3/TRBV12-4
J: TRBJ2-2
DNA: TGTGCCAGCAGGGGACTTTCGGGGGAGCTGTTTTTT
CDR3: CASRGLSGELFF

size: .
D: .
V: TRBV7-2
J: TRBJ2-7
DNA: TGTGCCAGCAGCCCCTGGGGCAGCTACGAGCAGTACTTC
CDR3: CASSPWGSYEQYF

size: many
D: .
V: TRBV7-9
J: TRBJ2-7
DNA: TGTGCCAGCAGCTTGACCCTCCAGGGCTACGAGCAGTACTTC
CDR3: CASSLTLQGYEQYF

size: many
D: TRBD1
V: TRBV15
J: TRBJ1-2
DNA: TGTGCCACCAGCGAGGGGAGGGGGCTTAGCTATGGCTACACCTTC
CDR3: CATSEGRGLSYGYTF

size: .
D: .
V: TRBV13
J: TRBJ1-1
DNA: TGTGCCAGCAGCGCGTTCGTCCCCGAGGGCACTGAAGCTTTCTTT
CDR3: CASSAFVPEGTEAFF

size: many
D: .
V: TRBV5-6
J: TRBJ2-7
DNA: TGTGCCAGCAGCTTATTCAGCTTTTCCTACGAGCAGTACTTC
CDR3: CASSLFSFSYEQYF

size: .
D: .
V: TRBV11-2
J: TRBJ2-5
DNA: TGTGCCAGCAGCTTAGCGGGCTCCCTTTCCCCGCAAGAGACCCAGTACTTC
CDR3: CASSLAGSLSPQETQYF

size: many
D: .
V: TRBV5-1
J: TRBJ2-7
DNA: TGCGCCAGCAGGGAGTCCTACGAGCAGTACTTC
CDR3: CASRESYEQYF

size: few
D: .
V: TRBV20-1
J: TRBJ2-3
DNA: TGCAGTGCTAGATTCAGCACTACTAGCACAGATACGCAGTATTTT
CDR3: CSARFSTTSTDTQYF

size: many
D: .
V: TRBV7-9
J: TRBJ1-6
DNA: TGTGCCAGCTGTTGGGGTGAGGGGAATTCACCCCTCCACTTT
CDR3: CASCWGEGNSPLHF

size: many
D: .
V: TRBV6-6
J: TRBJ2-1
DNA: TGTGCCAGCAGCAAAAGACAGGCAGCCTACAATGAGCAGTTCTTC
CDR3: CASSKRQAAYNEQFF

size: many
D: .
V: TRBV5-5
J: TRBJ2-6
DNA: TGTGCCAGCAGCTCTGACGGGACATTCTTCCCCCGCTCTGGGGCCAACGTCCTGACTTTC
CDR3: CASSSDGTFFPRSGANVLTF

size: many
D: .
V: TRBV24-1
J: TRBJ2-7
DNA: TGTGCCACCAGTGATTTGCTCCAGGCCGAGCAGTACTTC
CDR3: CATSDLLQAEQYF

size: .
D: .
V: TRBV5-4
J: TRBJ2-3
DNA: TGTGCCCTTGGGCCGGCGATGGATACGCAGTATTTT
CDR3: CALGPAMDTQYF

size: many
D: TRBD1
V: TRBV5-1
J: TRBJ2-7
DNA: TGCGCCAGCAGCTTGGAACAGGGGAAGGTCTACGAGCAGTACTTC
CDR3: CASSLEQGKVYEQYF

size: many
D: TRBD1
V: TRBV6-5
J: TRBJ2-2
DNA: TGTGCCAGCAGCATTTTTGGACAGGGACTCTACACCGGGGAGCTGTTTTTT
CDR3: CASSIFGQGLYTGELFF

size: many
D: TRBD1
V: TRBV27
J: TRBJ2-2
DNA: TGTGCCAGCAGCCTCCCAAGGGGACAGGGGGCCGGGGAGCTGTTTTTT
CDR3: CASSLPRGQGAGELFF

size: few
D: .
V: TRBV6-6
J: TRBJ1-5
DNA: TGTGCCAGCAGTTACCTTGGGGGCTGGGAGCCCCAGCATTTT
CDR3: CASSYLGGWEPQHF

size: many
D: .
V: TRBV4-3
J: TRBJ2-5
DNA: TGCGCCAGCAGCCAAGGATCTCTGGGTATAGAGACCCAGTACTTC
CDR3: CASSQGSLGIETQYF

size: many
D: TRBD2
V: TRBV27
J: TRBJ2-7
DNA: TGTGCCAGCAGGGGACTACACTACGAGCAGTACTTC
CDR3: CASRGLHYEQYF

size: medium-sized
D: TRBD2
V: TRBV7-8
J: TRBJ2-3
DNA: TGTGCCAGCAGCCCTAGCGGGAGAACAGATACGCAGTATTTT
CDR3: CASSPSGRTDTQYF

size: many
D: .
V: TRBV7-8
J: TRBJ2-7
DNA: TGTGCCAGCAGCTTGGGGGACTCCTACGAGCAGTACTTC
CDR3: CASSLGDSYEQYF